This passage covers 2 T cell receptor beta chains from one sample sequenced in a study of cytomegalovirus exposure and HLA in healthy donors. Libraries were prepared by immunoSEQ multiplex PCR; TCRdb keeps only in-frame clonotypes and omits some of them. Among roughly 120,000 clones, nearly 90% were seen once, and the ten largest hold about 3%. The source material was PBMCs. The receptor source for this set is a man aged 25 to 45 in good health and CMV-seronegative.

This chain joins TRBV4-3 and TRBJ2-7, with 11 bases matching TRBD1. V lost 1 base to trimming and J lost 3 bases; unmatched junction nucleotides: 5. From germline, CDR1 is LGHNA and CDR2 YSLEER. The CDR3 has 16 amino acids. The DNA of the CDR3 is TGCGCCAGCAGCCAAGGTACCGGGACAGGGGGCTACGAGCAGTACTTC. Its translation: CASSQGTGTGGYEQYF.

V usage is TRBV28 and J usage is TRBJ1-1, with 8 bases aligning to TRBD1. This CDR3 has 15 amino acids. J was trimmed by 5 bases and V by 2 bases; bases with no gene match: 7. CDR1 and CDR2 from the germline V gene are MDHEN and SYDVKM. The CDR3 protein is CASSLGAGQVTEAFF. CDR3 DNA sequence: TGTGCCAGCAGTTTAGGAGCGGGACAGGTGACTGAAGCTTTCTTT.